What follows are 8 T cell receptor beta chains derived from one specimen sequenced in a study of cytomegalovirus exposure and HLA in healthy donors (dated 2017 in TCRdb). Receptors were amplified or captured by the immunoSEQ multiplex PCR assay. For the multiplex PCR, a mixture combining 60 forward primers for TCR Vbeta segments and 13 reverse primers for TCR Jbeta segments was used. TCRdb's version of the immuneACCESS table is confined to in-frame rearrangements and falls short of the full clone set. An unresolved V gene accounts for under half of the shortfall where checked; the remainder is of unknown origin. In all, the sample holds 110,000 or so clones, and about 68% of those were seen once. The ten largest clones capture roughly 12% of the sample. Sequenced input: PBMCs. The receptors were gathered from a woman between 45 and 65 years old in good health and CMV-seropositive.

Turning to this clone: This specimen includes other DNA sequences encoding the same CDR3. The chain combines TRBV19 with TRBJ2-7; D is unresolved. The CDR3 is 11 amino acids. Germline assignment: CDR1 LNHDA and CDR2 SQIVND (reference sequence). V dropped 4 bases and J dropped 3 bases, with 4 bases sitting between them. The CDR3 DNA reads TGTGCCAGTAGTACGGGCTACGAGCAGTACTTC. Its translation: CASSTGYEQYF.

This sequence joins TRBV15 and TRBJ2-2, with 8 bases lining up with TRBD2. Germline V lookup: CDR1 LNHNV, CDR2 YYDKDF (reference sequence). J lost 6 bases, V lost 2 bases, and 5 bases had no gene match. The CDR3 runs 15 residues. DNA for the CDR3: TGTGCCACCAGCAGAATCGGGGGGGGAGCCGGGGAGCTGTTTTTT. Its translation is CATSRIGGGAGELFF.

This clone was counted a single time. The rearrangement links TRBV28 to TRBJ1-5; 8 nucleotides line up with TRBD1. CDR3 size: 18 residues. Losses at the gene ends were 7 bases for V and 6 bases for J; bases not matched to a gene: 20. The germline V gene encodes CDR1 MDHEN and CDR2 SYDVKM. CDR3 coding DNA: TGTGCCAGCATGGGTCTTGACAGGTCTTACAGGGGGATTCAGCCCCAGCATTTT. It specifies CASMGLDRSYRGIQPQHF.

This clone was recorded once. The V gene is TRBV7-2, the J gene TRBJ2-5; 7 bases fit TRBD2. The V gene end was trimmed by 1 base and the J gene end by 2 bases; junction bases not matched to a gene: 7. From germline, CDR1 is SGHTA and CDR2 FQGNSA. This CDR3 region has 16 residues. The CDR3 sequence: CASSLVPSGLQETQYF. DNA for the CDR3: TGTGCCAGCAGCTTAGTACCTAGCGGATTACAAGAGACCCAGTACTTC.

The chain recombines TRBV30 with TRBJ1-2, with 7 positions matching TRBD1. The germline gives CDR1 GTSNPN, CDR2 SVGIG (reference sequence). The junction had 11 bases not matched to a gene; V was cut back by 5 bases and J by 5 bases. The CDR3 sequence is 14 residues long. Written as DNA, the CDR3 is TGTGCCTGGGTTCGCCCAGGGGGTCGGTATGGCTACACCTTC. Its translation is CAWVRPGGRYGYTF. Full variable domain (rest looked up from reference TRBV30 and TRBJ1-2): SQTIHQWPATLVQPVGSPLSLECTVEGTSNPNLYWYRQAAGRGLQLLFYSVGIGQISSEVPQNLSASRPQDRQFILSSKKLLLSDSGFYLCAWVRPGGRYGYTFGSGTRLTVV.

The J gene is TRBJ1-1, the V gene TRBV18; D may be TRBD1 (6 bases). This CDR3 region has 13 residues. Germline V gives CDR1 KGHSH, CDR2 LQKENI. Trimming removed 3 bases at V and 3 bases at J, with 8 bases between. Here the CDR3 reads CASSPSGDTEAFF. DNA of the CDR3: TGTGCCAGCTCACCTTCAGGGGACACTGAAGCTTTCTTT.

The chain employs TRBV2 and TRBJ1-2; D might be TRBD1 (6 bases). Germline assignment: CDR1 SNHLY and CDR2 FYNNEI. The CDR3 runs to 17 residues. Deletions cut 1 base from V and 8 bases from J, with 23 bases between. The CDR3 loop is CASSEDIPTGTAGGYTF. Written as DNA, the CDR3 is TGTGCCAGCAGTGAAGATATCCCGACAGGTACGGCAGGAGGCTACACCTTC.

V usage is TRBV30 and J usage is TRBJ1-1, with D maybe TRBD1 (6 bases). The CDR3 is 14 residues long. Germline V gives CDR1 GTSNPN, CDR2 SVGIG (reference sequence). V shed 3 bases and J shed 2 bases, with 13 bases lying between them. The CDR3 nucleotides are TGTGCCTGGAGGGCGACAGGCCTCAACACTGAAGCTTTCTTT. Encoded protein: CAWRATGLNTEAFF. Combining the CDR3 with reference TRBV30 and TRBJ1-1 gives the whole variable domain SQTIHQWPATLVQPVGSPLSLECTVEGTSNPNLYWYRQAAGRGLQLLFYSVGIGQISSEVPQNLSASRPQDRQFILSSKKLLLSDSGFYLCAWRATGLNTEAFFGQGTRLTVV.